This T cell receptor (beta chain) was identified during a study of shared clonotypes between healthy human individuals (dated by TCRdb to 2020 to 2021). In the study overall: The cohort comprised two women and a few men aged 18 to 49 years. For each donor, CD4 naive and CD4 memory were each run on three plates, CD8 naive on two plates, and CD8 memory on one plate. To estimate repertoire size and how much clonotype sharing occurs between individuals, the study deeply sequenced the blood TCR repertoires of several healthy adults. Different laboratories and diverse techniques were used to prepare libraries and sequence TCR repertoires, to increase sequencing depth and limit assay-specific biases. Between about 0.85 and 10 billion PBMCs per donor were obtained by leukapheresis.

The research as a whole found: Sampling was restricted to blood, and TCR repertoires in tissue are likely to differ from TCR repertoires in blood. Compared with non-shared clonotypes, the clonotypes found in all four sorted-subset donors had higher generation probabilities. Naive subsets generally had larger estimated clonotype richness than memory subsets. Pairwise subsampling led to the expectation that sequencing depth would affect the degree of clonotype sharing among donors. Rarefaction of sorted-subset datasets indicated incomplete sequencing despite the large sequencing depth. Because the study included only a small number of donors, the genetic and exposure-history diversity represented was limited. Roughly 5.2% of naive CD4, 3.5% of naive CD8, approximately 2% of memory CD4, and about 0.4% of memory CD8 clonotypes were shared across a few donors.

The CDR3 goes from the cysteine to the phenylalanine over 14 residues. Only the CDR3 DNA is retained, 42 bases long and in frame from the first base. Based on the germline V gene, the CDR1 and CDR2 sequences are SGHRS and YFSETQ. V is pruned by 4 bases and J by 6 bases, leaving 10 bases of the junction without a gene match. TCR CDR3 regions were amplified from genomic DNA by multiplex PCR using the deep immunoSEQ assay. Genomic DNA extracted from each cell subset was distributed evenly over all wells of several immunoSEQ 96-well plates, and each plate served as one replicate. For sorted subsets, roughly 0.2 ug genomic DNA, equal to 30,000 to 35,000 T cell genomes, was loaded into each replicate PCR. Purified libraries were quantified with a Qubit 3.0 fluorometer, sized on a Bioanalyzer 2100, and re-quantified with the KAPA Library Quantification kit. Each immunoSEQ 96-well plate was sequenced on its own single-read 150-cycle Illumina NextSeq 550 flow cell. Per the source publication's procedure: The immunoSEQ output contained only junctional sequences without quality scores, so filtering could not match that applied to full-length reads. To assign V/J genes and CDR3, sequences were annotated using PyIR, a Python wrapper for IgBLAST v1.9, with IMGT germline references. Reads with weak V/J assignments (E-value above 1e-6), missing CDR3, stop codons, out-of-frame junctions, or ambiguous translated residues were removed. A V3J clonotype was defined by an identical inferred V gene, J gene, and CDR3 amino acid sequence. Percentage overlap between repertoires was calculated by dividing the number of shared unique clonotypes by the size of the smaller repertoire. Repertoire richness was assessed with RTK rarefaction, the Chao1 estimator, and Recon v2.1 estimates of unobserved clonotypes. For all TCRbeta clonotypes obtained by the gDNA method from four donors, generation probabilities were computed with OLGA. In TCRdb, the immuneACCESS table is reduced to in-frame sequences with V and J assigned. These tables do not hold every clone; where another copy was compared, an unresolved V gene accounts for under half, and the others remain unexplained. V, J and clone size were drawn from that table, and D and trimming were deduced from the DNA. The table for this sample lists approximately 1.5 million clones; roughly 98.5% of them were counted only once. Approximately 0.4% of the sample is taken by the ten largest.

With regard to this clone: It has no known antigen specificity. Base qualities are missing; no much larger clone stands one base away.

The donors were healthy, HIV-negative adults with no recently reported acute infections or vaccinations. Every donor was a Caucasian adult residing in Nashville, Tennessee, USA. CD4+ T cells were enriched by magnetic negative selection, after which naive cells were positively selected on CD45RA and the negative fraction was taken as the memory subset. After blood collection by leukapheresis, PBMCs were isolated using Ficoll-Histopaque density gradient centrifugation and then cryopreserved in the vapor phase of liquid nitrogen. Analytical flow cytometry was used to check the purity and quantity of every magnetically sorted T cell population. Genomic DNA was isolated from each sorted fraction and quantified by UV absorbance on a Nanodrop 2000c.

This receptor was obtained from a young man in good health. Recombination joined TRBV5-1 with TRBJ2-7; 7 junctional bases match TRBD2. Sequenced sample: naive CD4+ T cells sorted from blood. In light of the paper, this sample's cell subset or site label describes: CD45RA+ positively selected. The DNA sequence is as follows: TGCGCCAGCAGCGGGGGGGAGCTGCCTGGCGAGCAGTACTTC. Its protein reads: CASSGGELPGEQYF.